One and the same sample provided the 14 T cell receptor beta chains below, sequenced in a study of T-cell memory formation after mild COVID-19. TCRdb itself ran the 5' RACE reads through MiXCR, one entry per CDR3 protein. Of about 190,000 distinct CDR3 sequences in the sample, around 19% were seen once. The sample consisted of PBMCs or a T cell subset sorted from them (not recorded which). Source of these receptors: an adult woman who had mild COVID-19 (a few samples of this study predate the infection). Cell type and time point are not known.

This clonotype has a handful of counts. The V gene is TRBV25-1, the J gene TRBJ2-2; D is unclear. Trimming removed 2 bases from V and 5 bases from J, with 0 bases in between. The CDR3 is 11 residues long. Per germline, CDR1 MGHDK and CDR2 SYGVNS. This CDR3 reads CASSETGELFF. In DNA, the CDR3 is TGTGCCAGCAGTGAAACCGGGGAGCTGTTTTTT.

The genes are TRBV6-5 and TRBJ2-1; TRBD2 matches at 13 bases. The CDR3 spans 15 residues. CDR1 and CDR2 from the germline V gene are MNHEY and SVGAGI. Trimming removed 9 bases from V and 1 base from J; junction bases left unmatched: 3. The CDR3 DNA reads TGTGCCAGTCGGACTAGCGGGAGTTCCTACAATGAGCAGTTCTTC. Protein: CASRTSGSSYNEQFF.

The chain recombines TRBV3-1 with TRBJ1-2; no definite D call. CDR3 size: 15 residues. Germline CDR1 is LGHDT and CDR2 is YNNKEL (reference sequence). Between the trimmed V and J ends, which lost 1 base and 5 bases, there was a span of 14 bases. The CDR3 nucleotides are TGTGCCAGCAGCCAAGTGGGCGGAGGACTATATGGCTACACCTTC. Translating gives CASSQVGGGLYGYTF.

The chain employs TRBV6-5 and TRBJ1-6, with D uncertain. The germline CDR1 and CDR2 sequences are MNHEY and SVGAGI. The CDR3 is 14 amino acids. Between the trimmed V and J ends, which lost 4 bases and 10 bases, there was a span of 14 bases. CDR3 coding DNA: TGTGCCAGCAGTTTCACAACGGTGAGCTCACCCCTCCACTTT. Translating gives CASSFTTVSSPLHF.

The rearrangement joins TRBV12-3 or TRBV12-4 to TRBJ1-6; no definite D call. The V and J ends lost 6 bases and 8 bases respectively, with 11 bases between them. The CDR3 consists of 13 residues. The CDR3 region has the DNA TGTGCCAGCAGCGGAAACCCGTATTCACCCCTCCACTTT. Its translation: CASSGNPYSPLHF.

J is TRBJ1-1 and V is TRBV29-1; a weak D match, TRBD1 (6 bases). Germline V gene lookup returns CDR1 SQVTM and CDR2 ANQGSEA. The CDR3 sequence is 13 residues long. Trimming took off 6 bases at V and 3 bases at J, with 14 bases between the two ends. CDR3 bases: TGCAGCGTCCAACAGGGTACGGACACTGAAGCTTTCTTT. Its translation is CSVQQGTDTEAFF.

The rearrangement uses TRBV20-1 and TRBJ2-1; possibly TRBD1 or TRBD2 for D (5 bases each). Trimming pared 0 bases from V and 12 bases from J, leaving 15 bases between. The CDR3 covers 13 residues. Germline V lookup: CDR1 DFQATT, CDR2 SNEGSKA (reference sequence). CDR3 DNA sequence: TGCAGTGCTAGAGAGGTCAGAGGGGCTGCGCAGTTCTTC. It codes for CSAREVRGAAQFF.

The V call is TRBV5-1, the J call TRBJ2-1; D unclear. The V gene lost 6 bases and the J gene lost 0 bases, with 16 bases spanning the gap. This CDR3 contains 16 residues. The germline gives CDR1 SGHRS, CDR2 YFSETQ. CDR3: CASTPPGWGSYNEQFF. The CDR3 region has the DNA TGCGCCAGCACCCCGCCTGGATGGGGCTCCTACAATGAGCAGTTCTTC.

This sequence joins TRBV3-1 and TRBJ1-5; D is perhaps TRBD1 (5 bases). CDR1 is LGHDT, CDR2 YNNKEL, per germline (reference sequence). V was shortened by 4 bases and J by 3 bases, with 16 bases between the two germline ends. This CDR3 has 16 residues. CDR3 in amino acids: CASSRGAGQSNQPQHF. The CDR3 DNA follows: TGTGCCAGCAGCCGAGGGGCGGGGCAGTCCAATCAGCCCCAGCATTTT.

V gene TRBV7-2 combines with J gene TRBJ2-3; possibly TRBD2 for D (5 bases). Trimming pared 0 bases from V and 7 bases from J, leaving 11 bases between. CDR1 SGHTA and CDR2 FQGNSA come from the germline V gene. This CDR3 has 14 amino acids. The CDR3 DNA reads TGTGCCAGCAGCTTAGCGGGAGCAAAAAATACGCAGTATTTT. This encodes CASSLAGAKNTQYF.

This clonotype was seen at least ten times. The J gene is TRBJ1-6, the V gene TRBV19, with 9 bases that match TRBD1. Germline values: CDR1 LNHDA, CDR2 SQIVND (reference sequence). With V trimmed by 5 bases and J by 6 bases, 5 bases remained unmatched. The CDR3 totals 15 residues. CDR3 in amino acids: CASSSGTGLNSPLHF. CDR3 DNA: TGTGCCAGTAGTTCCGGGACAGGGCTTAATTCACCCCTCCACTTT.

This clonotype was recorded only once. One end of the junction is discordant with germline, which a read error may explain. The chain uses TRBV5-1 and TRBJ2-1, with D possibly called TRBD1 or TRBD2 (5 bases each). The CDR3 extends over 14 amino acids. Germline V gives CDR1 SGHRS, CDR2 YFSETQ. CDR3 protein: CACSFEGTRREQFF. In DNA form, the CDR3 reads TGCGCCTGCAGCTTCGAGGGGACCCGCCGTGAGCAGTTCTTC.

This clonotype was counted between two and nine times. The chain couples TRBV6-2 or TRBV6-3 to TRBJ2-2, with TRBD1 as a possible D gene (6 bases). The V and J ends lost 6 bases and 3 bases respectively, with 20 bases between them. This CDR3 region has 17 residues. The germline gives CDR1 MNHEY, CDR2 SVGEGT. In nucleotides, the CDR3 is TGTGCCAGCAGCCACCCCACAGGGCGTATTTACACCGGGGAGCTGTTTTTT. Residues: CASSHPTGRIYTGELFF.

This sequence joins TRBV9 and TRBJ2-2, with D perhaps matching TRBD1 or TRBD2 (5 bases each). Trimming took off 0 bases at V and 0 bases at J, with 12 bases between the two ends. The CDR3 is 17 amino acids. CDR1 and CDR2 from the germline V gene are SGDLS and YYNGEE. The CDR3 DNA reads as TGTGCCAGCAGCGTAGGGGGACGGCAAACGAACACCGGGGAGCTGTTTTTT. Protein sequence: CASSVGGRQTNTGELFF.